These 16 T cell receptor beta chains were all obtained from the same sample, sequenced in a study of cytomegalovirus exposure and HLA in healthy donors. PCR was performed using 60 Vbeta and 13 Jbeta primers. Using immunoSEQ multiplex PCR, the repertoire was profiled, and TCRdb retains in-frame clones only, with some absent. The sample carries under 200,000 clones, around three quarters recorded once. What was sequenced was PBMCs. Every receptor here comes from a man aged 35 to 55 in good health and CMV-seronegative.

The chain links TRBV5-4 to TRBJ2-7; 9 bases line up with TRBD1. The CDR3 totals 13 residues. Looked up from germline, CDR1 is SGHNT and CDR2 is YYREEE (reference sequence). The ends lost 4 bases at V and 5 bases at J; junction bases unmatched: 4. This CDR3 is CASSQGQGNEQYF. The CDR3, as DNA: TGTGCCAGCAGCCAGGGACAGGGTAACGAGCAGTACTTC.

The chain links TRBV13 to TRBJ2-5; perhaps TRBD1 as D (6 bases). Germline V gene sequence: CDR1 PRHDT, CDR2 FYEKMQ (reference sequence). The length of the CDR3 is 14 residues. V was cut by 6 bases and J by 1 base, with 12 bases left in between. CDR3 in DNA: TGTGCCAGCAGTTTTCACAGGGTCCAAGAGACCCAGTACTTC. It translates to CASSFHRVQETQYF.

DNA for the CDR3: TGTGCCAGCAGTTACACGGACGGGACAGGGGATTCACCCCTCCACTTT. Translation gives CASSYTDGTGDSPLHF. The chain combines TRBV6-5 with TRBJ1-6; 10 positions match TRBD1. The junction had 6 bases not matched to a gene; V was cut back by 2 bases and J by 8 bases. Germline assignment: CDR1 MNHEY and CDR2 SVGAGI. The CDR3 has 16 amino acids.

The sample holds one count of this clone. The DNA of the CDR3 is TGTGCCATCAGTGAGACCCGCCTACAGGGTACGAGTACAGATACGCAGTATTTT. It encodes CAISETRLQGTSTDTQYF. The chain recombines TRBV10-3 with TRBJ2-3; tentative D call: TRBD1 (6 bases). The CDR3 is 18 residues long. The V gene's germline CDR1 is ENHRY and CDR2 SYGVKD. Trimming removed 2 bases from V and 3 bases from J, with 21 bases in between.

This chain links TRBV4-1 with TRBJ1-3; D gene unclear. The CDR3 sequence is 15 residues long. Trimming took 3 bases from V and 0 from J, leaving 9 bases between them. Looked up from germline, CDR1 is MGHRA and CDR2 is YSYEKL. CDR3 in DNA: TGCGCCAGCAGCCAGACAAAGTCCTCTGGAAACACCATATATTTT. It is translated as CASSQTKSSGNTIYF.

V is TRBV11-2 and J is TRBJ2-1; D perhaps matches TRBD2 (5 bases). CDR3 length equals 16 residues. Looked up from germline, CDR1 is SGHAT and CDR2 is FQNNGV. The V end was cut by 5 bases, the J end by 8 bases, with 22 bases between. This chain's CDR3 is CASSDTQTGKVDEQFF. CDR3 nucleotide sequence: TGTGCCAGCAGCGACACCCAGACCGGGAAGGTCGATGAGCAGTTCTTC.

The V and J genes are TRBV4-1 and TRBJ2-5; TRBD1 is a possible D gene (5 bases). The V end was cut by 0 bases, the J end by 6 bases, with 5 bases between. The CDR3 extends over 12 amino acids. Germline lookup yields CDR1 MGHRA and CDR2 YSYEKL. The CDR3 is CASSQEGQTQYF. CDR3 coding DNA: TGCGCCAGCAGCCAAGAGGGGCAGACCCAGTACTTC.

The chain couples TRBV27 to TRBJ2-2; 9 bases are a match to TRBD2. The length of the CDR3 is 15 residues. Looked up from germline, CDR1 is MNHEY and CDR2 is SMNVEV (reference sequence). J lost 4 bases, V lost 8 bases, and 8 bases had no gene match. CDR3 region: CASGRGGGPTGELFF. The CDR3 DNA reads as TGTGCCAGCGGGCGGGGGGGAGGGCCCACCGGGGAGCTGTTTTTT.

The chain carries TRBV5-1 and TRBJ1-6; D is possibly TRBD1 (6 bases). V lost 0 bases and J 4 bases, leaving 14 bases between the germline ends. CDR1 and CDR2 (germline): SGHRS, YFSETQ. The CDR3 length is 17 residues. This CDR3 is CASSLEGGGGYNSPLHF. The CDR3 DNA follows: TGCGCCAGCAGCTTGGAAGGCGGGGGCGGTTATAATTCACCCCTCCACTTT.

This rearrangement joins TRBV5-4 to TRBJ1-6, with TRBD1 matching 7 bases. V shed 4 bases and J 9 bases; nucleotides not matched to a gene: 7. This CDR3 is 14 amino acids long. CDR1 and CDR2 from the germline V gene are SGHNT and YYREEE (reference sequence). The CDR3 bases are TGTGCCAGCAGCCCCCAGGGGGTAGGTTCACCCCTCCACTTT. It codes for CASSPQGVGSPLHF.

This clone has only a few counts. This chain links TRBV2 with TRBJ2-5, with 9 nucleotides matching TRBD1. V gave up 6 bases and J gave up 6 bases; unmatched junction bases: 11. The CDR3 length is 15 residues. Germline values: CDR1 SNHLY, CDR2 FYNNEI. The CDR3 bases are TGTGCCAGCAGCCTCTACGGGACAGGGCTGCAGACCCAGTACTTC. It is translated as CASSLYGTGLQTQYF.

The chain employs TRBV29-1 and TRBJ2-3; 7 bases are shared with TRBD1. Germline CDR1 SQVTM, CDR2 ANQGSEA. The CDR3 length is 13 residues. Losses at the gene ends were 7 bases for V and 9 bases for J; bases not matched to a gene: 13. The CDR3 loop is CSDLDGHRGTQYF. Here the CDR3 DNA reads TGCAGCGACCTGGACGGCCACAGGGGAACGCAGTATTTT.

The chain uses TRBV12-5 and TRBJ1-6; 9 bases fit TRBD1. Trimming cost V 4 bases and J 10 bases; bases outside gene matches: 8. Germline loops: CDR1 LGHNT, CDR2 FRNRAP. The length of the CDR3 is 15 residues. This CDR3 is CASGSADRGGSPLHF. The CDR3 DNA sequence: TGTGCTAGTGGTTCGGCGGACAGGGGAGGGTCACCCCTCCACTTT.

The genes are TRBV27 and TRBJ2-1, with D perhaps TRBD1 (6 bases). V was trimmed by 3 bases and J by 8 bases, leaving 20 bases between them. CDR3 size: 16 residues. Germline V lookup: CDR1 MNHEY, CDR2 SMNVEV (reference sequence). CDR3 sequence reads: CASSLGWARGTDEQFF. CDR3 nucleotides: TGTGCCAGCAGTTTGGGTTGGGCCAGGGGTACCGATGAGCAGTTCTTC.

V is TRBV7-6 and J is TRBJ2-7; D remains ambiguous. Germline CDR1 SGHVS, CDR2 FNYEAQ. This CDR3 has 13 residues. With 1 base removed from V and 0 bases from J, the gap between germline ends came to 4 bases. The CDR3 spells CASSLELSYEQYF. As DNA, the CDR3 is TGTGCCAGCAGCTTAGAACTCTCCTACGAGCAGTACTTC. Drawing the rest from reference TRBV7-6 and TRBJ2-7, the complete variable domain is GAGVSQSPRYKVTKRGQDVALRCDPISGHVSLYWYRQALGQGPEFLTYFNYEAQQDKSGLPNDRFSAERPEGSISTLTIQRTEQRDSAMYRCASSLELSYEQYFGPGTRLTVT.

J is TRBJ1-4 and V is TRBV9, with D perhaps matching TRBD1 (6 bases). CDR3 length equals 16 residues. Germline CDR1 and CDR2: SGDLS and YYNGEE. The V and J ends lost 4 bases and 0 bases respectively, with 13 bases between them. The CDR3 region has the DNA TGTGCCAGCAGCCGGGGGGGGCCTTCAACTAATGAAAAACTGTTTTTT. Protein product: CASSRGGPSTNEKLFF. Together with reference TRBV9 and TRBJ1-4, the CDR3 gives the full variable domain: DSGVTQTPKHLITATGQRVTLRCSPRSGDLSVYWYQQSLDQGLQFLIQYYNGEERAKGNILERFSAQQFPDLHSELNLSSLELGDSALYFCASSRGGPSTNEKLFFGSGTQLSVL.